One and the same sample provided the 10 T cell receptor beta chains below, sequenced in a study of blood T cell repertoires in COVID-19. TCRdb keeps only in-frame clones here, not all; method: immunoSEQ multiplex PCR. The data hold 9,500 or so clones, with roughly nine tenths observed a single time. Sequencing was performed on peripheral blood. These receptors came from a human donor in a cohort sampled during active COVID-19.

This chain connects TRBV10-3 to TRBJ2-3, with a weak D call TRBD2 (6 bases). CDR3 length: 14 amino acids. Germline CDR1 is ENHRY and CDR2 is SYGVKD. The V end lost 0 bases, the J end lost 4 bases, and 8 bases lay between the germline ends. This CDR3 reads CAISESTGADTQYF. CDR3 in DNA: TGTGCCATCAGTGAGTCTACGGGAGCAGATACGCAGTATTTT.

CDR3 sequence: CASSSGQGNEKLFF. DNA of the CDR3: TGCGCCAGCAGCTCCGGACAGGGTAATGAAAAACTGTTTTTT. J is TRBJ1-4 and V is TRBV5-1, with TRBD1 matching 8 bases. This CDR3 contains 14 residues. With V trimmed by 3 bases and J by 4 bases, 2 bases remained unmatched. CDR1 is SGHRS, CDR2 YFSETQ, per germline.

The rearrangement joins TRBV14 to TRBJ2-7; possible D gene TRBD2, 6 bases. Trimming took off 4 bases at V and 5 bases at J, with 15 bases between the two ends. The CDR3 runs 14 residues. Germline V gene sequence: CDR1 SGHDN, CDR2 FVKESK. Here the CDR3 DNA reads TGTGCCAGCAGCCGGATCGAGGGGAGGAACGAGCAGTACTTC. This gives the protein CASSRIEGRNEQYF.

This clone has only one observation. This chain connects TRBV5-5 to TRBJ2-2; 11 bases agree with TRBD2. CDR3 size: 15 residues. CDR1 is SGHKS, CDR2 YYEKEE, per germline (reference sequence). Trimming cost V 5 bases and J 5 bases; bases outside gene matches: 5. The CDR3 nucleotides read TGTGCCAGCAGTCTAGCGGGGGGATTAACCGGGGAGCTGTTTTTT. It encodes CASSLAGGLTGELFF. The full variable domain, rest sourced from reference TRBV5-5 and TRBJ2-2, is DAGVTQSPTHLIKTRGQQVTLRCSPISGHKSVSWYQQVLGQGPQFIFQYYEKEERGRGNFPDRFSARQFPNYSSELNVNALLLGDSALYLCASSLAGGLTGELFFGEGSRLTVL.

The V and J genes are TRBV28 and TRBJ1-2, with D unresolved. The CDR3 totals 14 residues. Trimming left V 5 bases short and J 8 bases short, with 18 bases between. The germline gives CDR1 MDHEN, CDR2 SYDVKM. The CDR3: CASSQPETTVGYTF. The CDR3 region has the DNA TGTGCCAGCAGTCAACCTGAGACAACGGTGGGCTACACCTTC.

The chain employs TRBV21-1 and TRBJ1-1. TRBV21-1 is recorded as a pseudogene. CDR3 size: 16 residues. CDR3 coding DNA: TGTGCCAGCAGCAAAGGGGGGGAGATTTGTAACACTGAAGCTTTCTTT. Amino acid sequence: CASSKGGEICNTEAFF.

The CDR3 spells CASSRRENEKLFF. In DNA form, the CDR3 reads TGTGCCAGCAGCCGACGGGAGAATGAAAAACTGTTTTTT. The chain couples TRBV5-4 to TRBJ1-4, with D uncertain. CDR1 and CDR2 from the germline V gene are SGHNT and YYREEE (reference sequence). The CDR3 loop spans 13 amino acids. With 4 bases removed from V and 5 bases from J, the gap between germline ends came to 9 bases.

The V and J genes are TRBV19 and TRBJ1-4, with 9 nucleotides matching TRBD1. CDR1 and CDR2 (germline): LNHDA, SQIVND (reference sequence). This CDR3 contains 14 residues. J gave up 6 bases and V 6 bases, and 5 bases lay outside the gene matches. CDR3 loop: CASRSTGGDEKLFF. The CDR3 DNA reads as TGTGCCAGTAGATCGACAGGGGGTGATGAAAAACTGTTTTTT.

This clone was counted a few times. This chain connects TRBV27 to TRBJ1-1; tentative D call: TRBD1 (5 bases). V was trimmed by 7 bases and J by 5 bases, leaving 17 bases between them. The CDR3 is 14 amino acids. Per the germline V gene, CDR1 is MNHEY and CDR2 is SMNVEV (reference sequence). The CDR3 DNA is TGTGCCAGCACTTCCTGGGGGAGGAGGACTGAAGCTTTCTTT. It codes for CASTSWGRRTEAFF.

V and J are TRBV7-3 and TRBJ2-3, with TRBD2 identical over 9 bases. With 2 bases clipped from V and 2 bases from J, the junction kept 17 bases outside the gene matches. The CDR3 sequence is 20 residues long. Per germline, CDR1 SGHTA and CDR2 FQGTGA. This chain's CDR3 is CASSLPSSGDAILPTDTQYF. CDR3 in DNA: TGTGCCAGCAGCTTACCTTCTAGCGGGGACGCCATACTCCCCACAGATACGCAGTATTTT.